This TCR beta chain was captured in a study of control samples from healthy donors and cancer patients. Per germline, CDR1 DFQATT and CDR2 SNEGSKA (reference sequence). The CDR3 is 11 amino acids. The V end was cut by 4 bases, the J end by 14 bases, with 12 bases between. Here immunoSEQ multiplex PCR was the method, and the copy in TCRdb shows in-frame clones only, minus some. The sample shows approximately 80,000 clones, roughly 91% of them seen only once. Sequences were obtained from blood. The chain carries TRBV20-1 and TRBJ1-6, with D hard to call. This TCR was sampled from a man aged 30 to 45 in good health. CDR3 protein: CSATDIQSLHF. As DNA, the CDR3 is TGCAGTGCTACAGATATTCAGTCCCTCCACTTT.